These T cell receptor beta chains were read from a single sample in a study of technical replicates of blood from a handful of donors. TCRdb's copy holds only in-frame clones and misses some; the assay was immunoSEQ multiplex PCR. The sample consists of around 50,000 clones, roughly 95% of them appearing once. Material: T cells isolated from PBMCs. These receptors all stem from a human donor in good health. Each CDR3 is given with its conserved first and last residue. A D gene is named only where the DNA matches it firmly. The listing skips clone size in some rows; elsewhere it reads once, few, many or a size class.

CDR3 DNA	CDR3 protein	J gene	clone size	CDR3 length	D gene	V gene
TGCGCCAGCAGCCAAGATGGACAGTCTCAAGAGACCCAGTACTTC	CASSQDGQSQETQYF	TRBJ2-5	NA	15	NA	TRBV4-1
TGTGCCAGCCGGGGACAGGGGGACAGTCAGCCCCAGCATTTT	CASRGQGDSQPQHF	TRBJ1-5	NA	14	TRBD1	TRBV6-5
TGTGCCAGTAGTTCGGGGGGTGACACTGAAGCTTTCTTT	CASSSGGDTEAFF	TRBJ1-1	NA	13	NA	TRBV19
TGTGCCAGCAGATATCTGGGACAGGAAGATGGCTACACCTTC	CASRYLGQEDGYTF	TRBJ1-2	NA	14	TRBD1	TRBV27
TGTGCCAGCAGTTTTGAGGGTAGCAATCAGCCCCAGCATTTT	CASSFEGSNQPQHF	TRBJ1-5	NA	14	NA	TRBV27
TGTGCCAGCAGCCTAACGAAAGGGGCTAGCGGGAGCTCCTACAATGAGCAGTTCTTC	CASSLTKGASGSSYNEQFF	TRBJ2-1	NA	19	TRBD2	TRBV7-3
TGCAGCGACAAAGACTACCGAAATGAGCAGTTCTTC	CSDKDYRNEQFF	TRBJ2-1	NA	12	NA	TRBV29-1
TGTGCCTGGAGTGTAAACGGGATGAGCACAGATACGCAGTATTTT	CAWSVNGMSTDTQYF	TRBJ2-3	NA	15	NA	TRBV30
TGTGCCAGCAGCTTAGGGGGCCCCTTACAGGGCAACTACGAGCAGTACTTC	CASSLGGPLQGNYEQYF	TRBJ2-7	NA	17	NA	TRBV13
TGTGCCAGCAGGACCTTAGCGGGAGGAGCCTACGAGCAGTACTTC	CASRTLAGGAYEQYF	TRBJ2-7	NA	15	TRBD2	TRBV6-5
TGTGCCAGCAGTTTGGGGACAGGGTGGGGGCCCCAGCATTTT	CASSLGTGWGPQHF	TRBJ1-5	NA	14	TRBD1	TRBV27
TGTGCCAGCAGCCCAAAGGTGGAGGCCTACAATGAGCAGTTCTTC	CASSPKVEAYNEQFF	TRBJ2-1	NA	15	NA	TRBV9
TGTGCCTGGAGACGCGACAGATACAATGAGCAGTTCTTC	CAWRRDRYNEQFF	TRBJ2-1	NA	13	NA	TRBV30
TGTGCCAGCAGCGTGAGACTGAGCTACGAGCAGTACTTC	CASSVRLSYEQYF	TRBJ2-7	NA	13	NA	TRBV5-5
TGTGCCAGCAGTTTACTAGCGGGAGGGCGCTCCTACGAGCAGTACTTC	CASSLLAGGRSYEQYF	TRBJ2-7	NA	16	TRBD2	TRBV27
TGTGCCACCAGCAGAATAAACACTGAAGCTTTCTTT	CATSRINTEAFF	TRBJ1-1	few	12	NA	TRBV15
TGTGCCAGCAGCTTAGATAGACCGGGACAGCTCTATGGCTACACCTTC	CASSLDRPGQLYGYTF	TRBJ1-2	NA	16	TRBD1	TRBV7-9
TGTGCCAGCAGCTTTGCTGGGGCGGCAGAGACCCAGTACTTC	CASSFAGAAETQYF	TRBJ2-5	NA	14	NA	TRBV7-9
TGTGCCAGCAGTTACGAGACAGCATCGAACACTGAAGCTTTCTTT	CASSYETASNTEAFF	TRBJ1-1	NA	15	NA	TRBV6-5
TGTGCCAGCAGCCTTGGACAGGGGGATACGCAGTATTTT	CASSLGQGDTQYF	TRBJ2-3	NA	13	TRBD1	TRBV27
TGTGCCAGCAGTTACTCGACAGCCTATGGCTACACCTTC	CASSYSTAYGYTF	TRBJ1-2	NA	13	NA	TRBV6-5
TGTGCCAGCAGCTCAGAGGCTCAACAAGAGACCCAGTACTTC	CASSSEAQQETQYF	TRBJ2-5	NA	14	NA	TRBV7-9
TGTGCCAGTTCCAGGTTCCGGGATCAAGAGACCCAGTACTTC	CASSRFRDQETQYF	TRBJ2-5	NA	14	NA	TRBV5-4
TGCGCCAGCAGCGCTTGGGGGGGGGCTCAATACGAGCAGTACTTC	CASSAWGGAQYEQYF	TRBJ2-7	NA	15	NA	TRBV5-1
TGTGCCAGCAGCCTGTACCAAGAGACCCAGTACTTC	CASSLYQETQYF	TRBJ2-5	NA	12	NA	TRBV5-4
TGTGCCAGCAGCGAGGGATTGAACACCGGGGAGCTGTTTTTT	CASSEGLNTGELFF	TRBJ2-2	NA	14	NA	TRBV13
TGTGCCAGCGAGGACAGCGTAAACTCTGGAAACACCATATATTTT	CASEDSVNSGNTIYF	TRBJ1-3	NA	15	NA	TRBV28
TGTGCCTGGAGTATGAGGGAGACCCAGTACTTC	CAWSMRETQYF	TRBJ2-5	NA	11	NA	TRBV30
TGTGCCAGCAGCTCGGGACAGTCCTACGAGCAGTACTTC	CASSSGQSYEQYF	TRBJ2-7	NA	13	TRBD1	TRBV13
TGTGCCAGTAGTATCCGCAGGCAAGAGACCCAGTACTTC	CASSIRRQETQYF	TRBJ2-5	NA	13	NA	TRBV19
TGTGCCAGCAGTGAAGAACAGGGCGTGAACTATGGCTACACCTTC	CASSEEQGVNYGYTF	TRBJ1-2	NA	15	NA	TRBV2
TGTGCCAGTAGTATGAACAGGGGGGGCTACGAGCAGTACTTC	CASSMNRGGYEQYF	TRBJ2-7	NA	14	NA	TRBV19
TGTGCCAGCAGCTCCCCTCGCGGAGGGATAGCCCCCTCCTACGAGCAGTACTTC	CASSSPRGGIAPSYEQYF	TRBJ2-7	NA	18	NA	TRBV5-8
TGTGCCAGCAGGGTGACAGAGGCTGGGCCCCAGCATTTT	CASRVTEAGPQHF	TRBJ1-5	NA	13	NA	TRBV6-1
TGTGCCAGCAGCCCCCCTGAGCGGGAGATCACCGGGGAGCTGTTTTTT	CASSPPEREITGELFF	TRBJ2-2	NA	16	TRBD2	TRBV5-5